This T cell receptor beta chain derives from a study of molecular identifiers for immune sequencing clone quantification. Unmatched junction bases numbered 6, after V lost 8 bases and J lost 0 bases. Looked up from germline, CDR1 is MNHEY and CDR2 is SMNVEV (reference sequence). The CDR3 sequence is 14 residues long. Comments on this clonotype: Without the conserved terminal phenylalanine or tryptophan, this CDR3 likely stems from a read error.

Library preparation followed earlier protocols using designated TCR primers. TCRdb re-analysed the PCR reads in MiXCR, keeping a single row per CDR3 protein. The sample consists of 100,000 or so distinct CDR3 sequences, about 35% of them appearing once. The chain carries TRBV27 and TRBJ2-7, with TRBD2 identical over 8 bases. Sample: naive CD8+ T cells from blood, with Jurkat cell RNA spiked in. As to subset: FACS-sorted CD8+CD4-CCR7+CD45RA+ naive T cells. This receptor was obtained from a human donor in good health. Some libraries in this study had Jurkat cell RNA spiked in. Here the CDR3 reads CASGVAGSSYEQYI. CDR3 DNA sequence: TGTGCCAGCGGGGTAGCGGGGAGCTCCTACGAGCAGTACATC.